What follows is one T cell receptor (beta chain) and its context. Its antigen is unknown. This specimen belongs to a study of response to subunit inactivated influenza vaccine. Unmatched junction bases numbered 11, after V lost 4 bases and J lost 7 bases. The CDR3 is 15 amino acids. The germline gives CDR1 SGDLS, CDR2 YYNGEE. Findings and limits, study-wide: Only a handful of new T cells, the authors suggested, are recruited with each seasonal influenza vaccination.

TCRdb re-called the RT-PCR reads with MiXCR, one entry per CDR3 protein. The sample has about 190,000 distinct CDR3 sequences, over 13% seen once. This sample comprised CD8+ T cells sorted from PBMCs, obtained around 5 days after vaccination. This TCR was sampled from a man aged 50-60 years who received an inactivated influenza vaccine. The chain is built from TRBV9 and TRBJ2-7; 10 bases align to TRBD2. CDR3 loop: CASSPGERGGQEQYF. CDR3 DNA sequence: TGTGCCAGCAGCCCGGGGGAGCGGGGGGGCCAAGAGCAGTACTTC.